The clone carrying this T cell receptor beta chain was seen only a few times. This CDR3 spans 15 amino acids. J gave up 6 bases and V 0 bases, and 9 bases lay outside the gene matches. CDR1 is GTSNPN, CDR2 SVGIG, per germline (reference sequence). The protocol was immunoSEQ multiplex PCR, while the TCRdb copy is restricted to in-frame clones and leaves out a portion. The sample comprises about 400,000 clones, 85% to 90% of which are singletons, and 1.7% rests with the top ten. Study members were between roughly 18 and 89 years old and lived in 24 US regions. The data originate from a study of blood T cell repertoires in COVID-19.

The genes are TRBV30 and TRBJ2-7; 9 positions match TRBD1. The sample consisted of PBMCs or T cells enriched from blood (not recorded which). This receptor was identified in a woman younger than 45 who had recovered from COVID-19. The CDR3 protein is CAWSVGGTGQGEQYF. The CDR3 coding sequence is TGTGCCTGGAGTGTAGGTGGGACAGGGCAAGGCGAGCAGTACTTC.